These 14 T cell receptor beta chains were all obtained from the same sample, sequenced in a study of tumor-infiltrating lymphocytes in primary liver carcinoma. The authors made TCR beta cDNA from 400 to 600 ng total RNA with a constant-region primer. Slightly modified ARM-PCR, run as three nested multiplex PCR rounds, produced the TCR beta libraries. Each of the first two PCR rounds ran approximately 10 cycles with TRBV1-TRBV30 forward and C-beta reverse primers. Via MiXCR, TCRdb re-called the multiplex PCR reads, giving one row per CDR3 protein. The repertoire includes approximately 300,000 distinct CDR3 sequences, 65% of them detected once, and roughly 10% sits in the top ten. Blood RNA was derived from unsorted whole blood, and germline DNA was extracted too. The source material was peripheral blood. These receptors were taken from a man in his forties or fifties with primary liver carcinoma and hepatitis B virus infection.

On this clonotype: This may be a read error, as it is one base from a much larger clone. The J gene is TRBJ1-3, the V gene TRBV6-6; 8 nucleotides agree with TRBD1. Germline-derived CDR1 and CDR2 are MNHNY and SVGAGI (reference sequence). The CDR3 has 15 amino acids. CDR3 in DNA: TGTACCAGCACCTCGGACAGGGTGCTTGGAAACACCATATATTTT. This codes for CTSTSDRVLGNTIYF.

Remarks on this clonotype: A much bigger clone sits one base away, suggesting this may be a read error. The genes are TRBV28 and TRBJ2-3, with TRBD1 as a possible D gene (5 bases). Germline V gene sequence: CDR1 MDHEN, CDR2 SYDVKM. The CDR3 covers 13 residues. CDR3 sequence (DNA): TGTGTCACCACCTCGACAGCCTTGGGGACGCAGTATTTT. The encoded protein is CVTTSTALGTQYF.

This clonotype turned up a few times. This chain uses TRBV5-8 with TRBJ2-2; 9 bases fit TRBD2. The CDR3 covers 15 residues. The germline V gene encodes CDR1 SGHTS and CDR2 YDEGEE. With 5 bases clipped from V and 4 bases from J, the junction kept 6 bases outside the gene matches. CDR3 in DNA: TGTGCCAGCAGTTTGCTACTAGCGGGCACCGGGGAGCTGTTTTTT. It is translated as CASSLLLAGTGELFF.

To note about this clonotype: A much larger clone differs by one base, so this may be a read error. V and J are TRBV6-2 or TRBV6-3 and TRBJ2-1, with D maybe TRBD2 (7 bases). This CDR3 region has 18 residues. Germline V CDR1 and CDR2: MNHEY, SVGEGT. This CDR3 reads CASSYSTVGGGSFNEQFF. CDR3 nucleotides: TGTGCCAGCAGTTACTCGACTGTTGGGGGGGGCTCCTTCAATGAGCAGTTCTTC.

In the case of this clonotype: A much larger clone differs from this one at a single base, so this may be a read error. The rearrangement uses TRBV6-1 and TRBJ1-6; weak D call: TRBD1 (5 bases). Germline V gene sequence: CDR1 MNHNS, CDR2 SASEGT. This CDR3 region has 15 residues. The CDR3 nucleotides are TGTGCCAACAGTGAAGGATGGGGACATAATTCACCCCTCCACTTT. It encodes CANSEGWGHNSPLHF.

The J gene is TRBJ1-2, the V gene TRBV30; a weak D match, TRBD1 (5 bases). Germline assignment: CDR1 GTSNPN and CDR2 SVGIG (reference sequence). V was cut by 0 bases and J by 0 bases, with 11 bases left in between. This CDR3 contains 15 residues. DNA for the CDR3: TGTGCCTGGAGTGTACAGCAGGGAGCTAACTATGGCTACACCTTC. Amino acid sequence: CAWSVQQGANYGYTF.

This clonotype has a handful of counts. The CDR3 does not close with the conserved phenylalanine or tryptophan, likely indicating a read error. The CDR3 reads CASSLAQGDTQYL. The CDR3 DNA sequence: TGTGCCAGCAGTTTAGCCCAGGGAGATACGCAGTATTTG. The rearrangement uses TRBV12-3 or TRBV12-4 and TRBJ2-3; TRBD1 is a possible D gene (5 bases). CDR3 length equals 13 residues. V was pared by 0 bases and J by 5 bases, with 6 bases between.

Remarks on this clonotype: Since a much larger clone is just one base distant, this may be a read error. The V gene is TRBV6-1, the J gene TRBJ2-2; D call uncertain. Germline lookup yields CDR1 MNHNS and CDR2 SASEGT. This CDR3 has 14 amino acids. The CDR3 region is CVSSELLHTGELFF. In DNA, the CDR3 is TGTGTCAGCAGTGAACTCCTACACACCGGGGAGCTGTTTTTT.

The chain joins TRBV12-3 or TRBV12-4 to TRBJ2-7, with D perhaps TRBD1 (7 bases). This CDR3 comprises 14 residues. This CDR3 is CVRAKGGQFYEQYF. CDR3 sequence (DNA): TGTGTCAGAGCCAAGGGGGGACAGTTCTACGAGCAGTACTTC.

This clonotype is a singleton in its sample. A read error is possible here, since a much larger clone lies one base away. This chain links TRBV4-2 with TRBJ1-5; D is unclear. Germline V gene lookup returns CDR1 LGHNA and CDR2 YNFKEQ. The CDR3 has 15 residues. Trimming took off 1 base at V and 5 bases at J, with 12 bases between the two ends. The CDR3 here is CASSQGACWDQPQHF. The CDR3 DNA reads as TGTGCCAGCAGCCAAGGGGCATGTTGGGATCAGCCCCAGCATTTT.

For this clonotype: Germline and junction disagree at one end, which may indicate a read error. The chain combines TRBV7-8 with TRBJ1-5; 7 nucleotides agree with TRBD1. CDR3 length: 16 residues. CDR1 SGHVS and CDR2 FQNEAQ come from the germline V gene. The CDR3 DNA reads TGTGTCAGCAGCTTGGTAGAGGGGGCGGGCAATCAGCCCCAGCATTTT. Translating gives CVSSLVEGAGNQPQHF.

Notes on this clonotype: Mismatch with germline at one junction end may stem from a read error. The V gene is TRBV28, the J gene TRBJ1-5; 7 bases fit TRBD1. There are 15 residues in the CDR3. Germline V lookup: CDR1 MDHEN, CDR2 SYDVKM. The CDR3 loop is CTSRAETGLTQPQHF. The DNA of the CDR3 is TGTACCAGCAGAGCCGAGACAGGGCTTACTCAGCCCCAGCATTTT.

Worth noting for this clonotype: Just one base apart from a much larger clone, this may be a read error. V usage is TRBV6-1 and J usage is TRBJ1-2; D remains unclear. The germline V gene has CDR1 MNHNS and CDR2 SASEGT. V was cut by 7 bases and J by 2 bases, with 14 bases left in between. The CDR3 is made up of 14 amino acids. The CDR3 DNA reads TGTGCCAGCACCGAGACAAGTTGGAACTATGGCTACACCTTC. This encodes CASTETSWNYGYTF.

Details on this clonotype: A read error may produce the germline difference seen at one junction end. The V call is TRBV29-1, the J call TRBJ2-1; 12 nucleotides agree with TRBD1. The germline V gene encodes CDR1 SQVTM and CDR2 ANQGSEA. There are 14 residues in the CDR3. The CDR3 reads CSVRDRGPYNERFF. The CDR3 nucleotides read TGCAGTGTCCGGGACAGGGGGCCATACAATGAGCGGTTCTTC.